There are many counts of the clone carrying this TCR beta chain. Its target is not known. The CDR3 sequence is 15 residues long. Germline V lookup: CDR1 DFQATT, CDR2 SNEGSKA (reference sequence). V shed 6 bases, J shed 5 bases, and the junction held 8 bases outside the gene matches. Patients with other autoimmune diseases, uncontrolled infections, pregnancy or lactation were excluded. Thyroid ultrasound, orbital computed tomography, TRAb, serum thyroxine and clinical symptoms formed the basis of diagnosis. The PBMCs used were ones drawn from about 9.7 ml of fresh peripheral blood. These data come from a study of Graves' ophthalmopathy and Graves' hyperthyroidism. From RNA, the CDR3 regions of TCR beta chains were amplified and sequenced. A first-round RT-PCR used HTBI primers, followed by a second-round multiplex PCR. TCRdb passed the multiplex PCR reads through MiXCR, listing each CDR3 protein once. The table lists about 370,000 distinct CDR3 sequences, approximately 17% of them singletons, with roughly 2.3% in the top ten.

General study findings and limits: Most thyroid-expanded clonotypes exceeding 0.001 frequency were also found in blood.

Sequencing was carried out using peripheral blood. The source of this sequence is an adult woman with stable Graves' hyperthyroidism. The V gene is TRBV20-1, the J gene TRBJ2-7; the match to TRBD2 covers 15 bases. The CDR3 nucleotides are TGCAGTGCCCTCGGACTAGCGGGAGGGGTCGACGAGCAGTACTTC. Translated, it gives CSALGLAGGVDEQYF.